A selection of T cell receptor beta chains follows, all from one sample in a study of blood T cell repertoires in COVID-19. Measured with immunoSEQ multiplex PCR; TCRdb has only the in-frame clones, and not every one. The sample lists about 500,000 clones; roughly 87% were seen once. The sequenced sample was peripheral blood. The receptors were sampled from a man younger than 30 with COVID-19, enrolled during active disease. Each CDR3 is given with its conserved first and last residue. D genes are given only for firm matches. Only some rows state a clone size, as once, few, many or a class for expanded clones.

>TRBJ1-2|-|TRBV6-1|13|TRBD1
TGTGCCAGCAGTGACAGGGGGCAACATGGCTACACCTTC
CASSDRGQHGYTF
>TRBJ1-5|-|TRBV27|15|TRBD1
TGTGCCAGCAGTCCCTGGACAGGCCGCAATCAGCCCCAGCATTTT
CASSPWTGRNQPQHF
>TRBJ1-5|-|TRBV30|15|-
TGTGCCTGGAGTGTAAACAGGCTGTGGGCTCAGCCCCAGCATTTT
CAWSVNRLWAQPQHF
>TRBJ2-7|-|TRBV24-1|13|-
TGTGCCACCAGTGACACGGGTCTCTACGAGCAGTACTTC
CATSDTGLYEQYF
>TRBJ1-1|few|TRBV30|12|-
TGTGCCTGGAGTGACTCCCGAGGGACAACTTTCTTT
CAWSDSRGTTFF
>TRBJ1-5|-|TRBV12-3/TRBV12-4|12|-
TGTGCCAGCAGCTCTGGGAGCAAGCCCCAGCATTTT
CASSSGSKPQHF
>TRBJ1-1|-|TRBV19|13|TRBD1
TGTGCCAGTAGTACCGTAGGACAGGGTGCGGCTTTCTTT
CASSTVGQGAAFF
>TRBJ2-5|-|TRBV10-2|15|-
TGCGCCAGCAGCAAGCTAACAGGTGGACAAGAGACCCAGTACTTC
CASSKLTGGQETQYF
>TRBJ2-1|-|TRBV9|16|TRBD2
TGTGCCAGCAGCGCGGGACTAGCGGGGTCCTACAATGAGCAGTTCTTC
CASSAGLAGSYNEQFF
>TRBJ2-7|-|TRBV7-9|15|TRBD1
TGTGCCAGCAGCCGTGCCGGGACAGGAACCTACGAGCAGTACTTC
CASSRAGTGTYEQYF